Listed here are 32 T cell receptor beta chains from one sample, sequenced in a study of control samples from healthy donors and cancer patients. Here immunoSEQ multiplex PCR was the method, and the copy in TCRdb shows in-frame clones only, minus some. The profile covers some 120,000 clones, with more than 70% appearing a single time and over 2% taken by the ten largest. The sample consisted of blood. The receptors were gathered from an older woman in good health.

V gene TRBV4-3 combines with J gene TRBJ1-4; D unresolved. Germline V gene lookup returns CDR1 LGHNA and CDR2 YSLEER. V was pared by 0 bases and J by 3 bases, with 8 bases between. This CDR3 region has 15 residues. CDR3 region: CASSQDGFANEKLFF. The CDR3 DNA follows: TGCGCCAGCAGCCAAGACGGGTTCGCTAATGAAAAACTGTTTTTT.

The table lists this clone with a few counts. The chain is built from TRBV7-8 and TRBJ1-3, with 7 bases identical to TRBD1. The CDR3 covers 15 residues. The germline V gene has CDR1 SGHVS and CDR2 FQNEAQ. V lost 4 bases and J lost 2; bases outside the gene matches: 5. The CDR3 sequence is CASSSHRGTGNTIYF. The CDR3 bases are TGTGCCAGCAGCTCGCACAGGGGTACTGGAAACACCATATATTTT.

In regard to this clone: In the same sample, other DNA sequences code for this CDR3. The J gene is TRBJ2-5, the V gene TRBV27, with TRBD1 as a possible D gene (6 bases). Germline CDR1 MNHEY, CDR2 SMNVEV (reference sequence). Trimming left V 2 bases short and J 5 bases short, with 12 bases between. CDR3 length equals 14 residues. CDR3 residues: CASSLGDKRETQYF. Here the CDR3 DNA reads TGTGCCAGCAGTTTAGGGGACAAGCGGGAGACCCAGTACTTC.

The chain has TRBV7-2 and TRBJ2-2; D call uncertain. Trimming left V 1 base short and J 6 bases short, with 6 bases between. The germline V gene encodes CDR1 SGHTA and CDR2 FQGNSA. CDR3 length: 13 residues. The CDR3 DNA reads as TGTGCCAGCAGCTTAGACTTGGCCGGGGAGCTGTTTTTT. Amino acid sequence: CASSLDLAGELFF.

V is TRBV19 and J is TRBJ1-6; TRBD1 matches at 9 bases. V shed 7 bases and J 7 bases; nucleotides not matched to a gene: 8. Germline V lookup: CDR1 LNHDA, CDR2 SQIVND (reference sequence). The CDR3 spans 15 residues. As DNA, the CDR3 is TGTGCCAGTACCTTAGGGGACAGGGTGAATTCACCCCTCCACTTT. Translation: CASTLGDRVNSPLHF.

The chain carries TRBV5-4 and TRBJ2-7; D might be TRBD1 or TRBD2, each matching 7 bases. Deletions cut 0 bases from V and 0 bases from J, with 19 bases between. The germline gives CDR1 SGHNT, CDR2 YYREEE (reference sequence). The CDR3 runs 18 residues. The CDR3 loop reads CASSLEATRGDYSYEQYF. Written as DNA, the CDR3 is TGTGCCAGCAGCTTGGAGGCGACCAGGGGGGACTACTCCTACGAGCAGTACTTC.

The chain employs TRBV7-8 and TRBJ1-2, with D unresolved. The V end was cut by 5 bases, the J end by 4 bases, with 14 bases between. Germline V gene data show CDR1 as SGHVS and CDR2 as FQNEAQ. The CDR3 contains 14 residues. CDR3 amino acids: CASSPAGVAYGYTF. DNA of the CDR3: TGTGCCAGCAGCCCGGCTGGGGTAGCCTATGGCTACACCTTC.

The chain is built from TRBV28 and TRBJ1-3; no clear D gene. CDR3 length: 14 amino acids. Looked up from germline, CDR1 is MDHEN and CDR2 is SYDVKM. Trimming took off 5 bases at V and 0 bases at J, with 8 bases between the two ends. CDR3 protein: CASSLPASGNTIYF. CDR3 DNA: TGTGCCAGCAGTCTTCCAGCCTCTGGAAACACCATATATTTT. Drawing the rest from reference TRBV28 and TRBJ1-3, the complete variable domain is DVKVTQSSRYLVKRTGEKVFLECVQDMDHENMFWYRQDPGLGLRLIYFSYDVKMKEKGDIPEGYSVSREKKERFSLILESASTNQTSMYLCASSLPASGNTIYFGEGSWLTVV.

This clone turned up a few times. The chain employs TRBV13 and TRBJ2-3, with 9 nucleotides matching TRBD1. CDR1 and CDR2 (germline): PRHDT, FYEKMQ (reference sequence). Trimming took 1 base from V and 1 from J; bases not matched to a gene: 3. This CDR3 is built from 16 residues. The CDR3 coding sequence is TGTGCCAGCAGCTTAGACAGGGGGCATGGCACAGATACGCAGTATTTT. Its translation is CASSLDRGHGTDTQYF. Together with reference TRBV13 and TRBJ2-3, the CDR3 gives the full variable domain: AAGVIQSPRHLIKEKRETATLKCYPIPRHDTVYWYQQGPGQDPQFLISFYEKMQSDKGSIPDRFSAQQFSDYHSELNMSSLELGDSALYFCASSLDRGHGTDTQYFGPGTRLTVL.

This chain links TRBV6-5 with TRBJ2-7, with D maybe TRBD2 (5 bases). V was cut by 5 bases and J by 6 bases, with 20 bases left in between. CDR3 size: 15 residues. Germline V gives CDR1 MNHEY, CDR2 SVGAGI. CDR3 nucleotide sequence: TGTGCCAGCAGTAACCCGCCCGGCCTAGCTGTCGAGCAGTACTTC. Translating gives CASSNPPGLAVEQYF.

The chain employs TRBV7-2 and TRBJ2-1; 9 bases align to TRBD2. V lost 5 bases, J lost 6 bases, and 11 bases stayed unmatched. CDR3 size: 16 residues. CDR1 and CDR2 (germline): SGHTA, FQGNSA. The CDR3 is CASSPLVAGEFNEQFF. As DNA, the CDR3 is TGTGCCAGCAGCCCGTTAGTAGCGGGGGAGTTCAATGAGCAGTTCTTC.

The rearrangement links TRBV3-1 (or the pseudogene TRBV3-2) to TRBJ2-3; D possibly matches TRBD1 or TRBD2 (5 bases each). Trimming pared 4 bases from V and 2 bases from J, leaving 10 bases between. The CDR3 extends over 14 amino acids. Germline V lookup: CDR1 LGHDT, CDR2 YNNKEL (reference sequence). The chain's CDR3 is CASSLGPNTDTQYF. CDR3 sequence (DNA): TGTGCCAGCAGCCTGGGACCAAACACAGATACGCAGTATTTT.

CDR3 loop: CASSLTQGVTGELFF. CDR3 sequence (DNA): TGCGCCAGCAGCTTGACCCAGGGTGTCACCGGGGAGCTGTTTTTT. V usage is TRBV5-1 and J usage is TRBJ2-2; D is perhaps TRBD1 (5 bases). The CDR3 sequence is 15 residues long. Germline CDR1 reads SGHRS; CDR2 reads YFSETQ. Between the trimmed V and J ends, which lost 1 base and 4 bases, there was a span of 11 bases.

This clone was picked up a small number of times. This rearrangement joins TRBV9 to TRBJ2-7, with D unclear. V lost 0 bases, J lost 0 bases, and 10 bases lay in between. This CDR3 spans 15 amino acids. CDR1 is SGDLS, CDR2 YYNGEE, per germline. The CDR3 DNA reads as TGTGCCAGCAGCGTAGGGCCGGAGATCTCCTACGAGCAGTACTTC. Translating it yields CASSVGPEISYEQYF. The variable domain in full, completed from reference TRBV9 and TRBJ2-7, reads DSGVTQTPKHLITATGQRVTLRCSPRSGDLSVYWYQQSLDQGLQFLIQYYNGEERAKGNILERFSAQQFPDLHSELNLSSLELGDSALYFCASSVGPEISYEQYFGPGTRLTVT.

The V gene is TRBV5-6, the J gene TRBJ2-5; the D is unclear. CDR3 length: 13 amino acids. CDR1 SGHDT and CDR2 YYEEEE come from the germline V gene. The V end lost 0 bases, the J end lost 3 bases, and 6 bases lay between the germline ends. CDR3 residues: CASSLGLEETQYF. As DNA, the CDR3 is TGTGCCAGCAGCTTGGGGTTAGAAGAGACCCAGTACTTC.

This chain joins TRBV5-5 and TRBJ1-5; a possible D gene is TRBD1 (5 bases). The CDR3 runs to 15 residues. V shed 1 base and J shed 2 bases, with 10 bases lying between them. The germline gives CDR1 SGHKS, CDR2 YYEKEE (reference sequence). The DNA for the CDR3 is TGTGCCAGCAGCTTGTTCTGGGGCGGCAATCAGCCCCAGCATTTT. Translated: CASSLFWGGNQPQHF. The complete variable domain, with remaining parts taken from reference TRBV5-5 and TRBJ1-5, reads DAGVTQSPTHLIKTRGQQVTLRCSPISGHKSVSWYQQVLGQGPQFIFQYYEKEERGRGNFPDRFSARQFPNYSSELNVNALLLGDSALYLCASSLFWGGNQPQHFGDGTRLSIL.

The V and J genes are TRBV6-5 and TRBJ2-3, with D perhaps matching TRBD1 (6 bases). The length of the CDR3 is 15 residues. V was cut by 5 bases and J by 3 bases, with 15 bases left in between. Germline values: CDR1 MNHEY, CDR2 SVGAGI. The DNA for the CDR3 is TGTGCCAGCAGTAAGACAGGAATCAGGACAGATACGCAGTATTTT. Translation: CASSKTGIRTDTQYF.

This clone was seen only once. This chain joins TRBV29-1 and TRBJ2-1; D might be TRBD1 or TRBD2, each matching 6 bases. The CDR3 sequence is 16 residues long. Per germline, CDR1 SQVTM and CDR2 ANQGSEA. Trimming removed 1 base from V and 7 bases from J, with 20 bases in between. The CDR3 loop is CSVEGAPGARYNEQFF. The CDR3 region has the DNA TGCAGCGTTGAAGGGGCTCCGGGGGCCCGGTATAATGAGCAGTTCTTC.

The chain links TRBV6-5 to TRBJ1-1; D call uncertain. This CDR3 has 14 amino acids. Germline V gene lookup returns CDR1 MNHEY and CDR2 SVGAGI. Deletions cut 3 bases from V and 1 base from J, with 9 bases between. CDR3 amino acids: CASSYDRENTEAFF. As DNA, the CDR3 is TGTGCCAGCAGTTATGACCGGGAGAACACTGAAGCTTTCTTT.

The V and J genes are TRBV3-1 (or the pseudogene TRBV3-2) and TRBJ2-3; D is possibly TRBD1 or TRBD2 (6 bases each). Germline V CDR1 and CDR2: LGHDT, YNNKEL (reference sequence). The CDR3 consists of 21 residues. Trimming left V 4 bases short and J 6 bases short, with 35 bases between. The CDR3 sequence is CASSLTTGNPTGTRVRDTQYF. The CDR3 coding sequence is TGTGCCAGCAGCCTAACTACAGGGAATCCCACGGGGACTCGGGTACGTGATACGCAGTATTTT.

This clone showed up just once. This chain connects TRBV4-1 to TRBJ1-1, with TRBD1 identical over 8 bases. Germline V gives CDR1 MGHRA, CDR2 YSYEKL. With V trimmed by 3 bases and J by 5 bases, 17 bases remained unmatched. The CDR3 has 18 residues. CDR3 protein: CASSHRGAQGAGGTEAFF. DNA of the CDR3: TGCGCCAGCAGCCACAGAGGGGCCCAGGGGGCGGGAGGGACTGAAGCTTTCTTT.

V usage is TRBV29-1 and J usage is TRBJ1-5, with D uncertain. Germline-derived CDR1 and CDR2 are SQVTM and ANQGSEA. There are 13 residues in the CDR3. The V gene lost 6 bases and the J gene lost 3 bases, with 12 bases spanning the gap. CDR3 nucleotides: TGCAGCGTGCTACAGTCTTCCAATCAGCCCCAGCATTTT. The encoded protein is CSVLQSSNQPQHF.

The rearrangement joins TRBV3-1 (or the pseudogene TRBV3-2) to TRBJ1-1; tentatively, D is TRBD1 (5 bases). Trimming left V 1 base short and J 4 bases short, with 10 bases between. CDR3 length: 14 residues. Germline-derived CDR1 and CDR2 are LGHDT and YNNKEL (reference sequence). The CDR3: CASSQGLGVTEAFF. CDR3 in DNA: TGTGCCAGCAGCCAAGGCCTGGGGGTCACTGAAGCTTTCTTT.

The gene calls are TRBV6-1 and TRBJ2-3; 7 bases line up with TRBD2. Trimming removed 3 bases from V and 4 bases from J; junction bases left unmatched: 10. Looked up from germline, CDR1 is MNHNS and CDR2 is SASEGT. This CDR3 has 16 amino acids. CDR3 region: CASSDRDYRGADTQYF. The CDR3 nucleotides are TGTGCCAGCAGTGACCGGGACTACCGCGGCGCAGATACGCAGTATTTT.

CDR3 protein: CASSFVCRVNEKLFF. For the CDR3, the DNA is TGTGCCAGCAGCTTCGTGTGTAGGGTGAATGAAAAACTGTTTTTT. The genes are TRBV21-1 and TRBJ1-4. TRBV21-1 is annotated as a pseudogene. CDR3 length: 15 amino acids.

This clone occurred once. The rearrangement links TRBV18 to TRBJ1-5, with 10 positions matching TRBD1. Per the germline V gene, CDR1 is KGHSH and CDR2 is LQKENI. The J segment lost 7 bases and the V segment lost 3 bases, leaving 6 bases of the junction unmatched. The CDR3 covers 15 residues. Here the CDR3 reads CASSPAGTGVQPQHF. CDR3 sequence (DNA): TGTGCCAGCTCACCGGCCGGGACAGGGGTCCAGCCCCAGCATTTT.

The chain carries TRBV7-6 and TRBJ1-5, with a tentative D call TRBD1 (6 bases). CDR1 is SGHVS and CDR2 is FNYEAQ in the germline V gene. Trimming shortened V by 0 bases and J by 0 bases, and 6 bases separated the two germline ends. The CDR3 length is 15 residues. The CDR3 DNA is TGTGCCAGCAGCTTAGCAGGGGGTAGCAATCAGCCCCAGCATTTT. It translates to CASSLAGGSNQPQHF.

The chain joins TRBV5-1 to TRBJ1-1; D gene unclear. The ends were cut back, 4 bases at V and 4 bases at J, with 14 bases in the middle. The CDR3 consists of 14 residues. CDR1 and CDR2 (germline): SGHRS, YFSETQ. CDR3 sequence: CASSPIREGTEAFF. The CDR3 coding sequence is TGCGCCAGCAGCCCGATAAGGGAGGGCACTGAAGCTTTCTTT.

V gene TRBV18 combines with J gene TRBJ1-1; D ambiguous. Germline-derived CDR1 and CDR2 are KGHSH and LQKENI. Trimming took 3 bases from V and 0 from J, leaving 17 bases between them. The CDR3 totals 17 residues. The CDR3 loop is CASSPLAVKQMNTEAFF. The DNA for the CDR3 is TGTGCCAGCTCACCCCTGGCCGTAAAACAAATGAACACTGAAGCTTTCTTT.

The rearrangement uses TRBV5-1 and TRBJ1-5; no clear D gene. The CDR3 totals 14 residues. Between the trimmed V and J ends, which lost 0 bases and 7 bases, there was a span of 11 bases. Germline lookup yields CDR1 SGHRS and CDR2 YFSETQ. The DNA of the CDR3 is TGCGCCAGCAGCTTGGAGGCGGGTTCGCAGCCCCAGCATTTT. It encodes CASSLEAGSQPQHF.

This clone was detected only once. V usage is TRBV11-1 and J usage is TRBJ1-6; a possible D gene is TRBD1 (5 bases). The V gene's germline CDR1 is SGHAT and CDR2 FQDESV (reference sequence). The CDR3 has 13 amino acids. The ends were cut back, 5 bases at V and 15 bases at J, with 17 bases in the middle. The chain's CDR3 is CASSPDGRGLLHF. As DNA, the CDR3 is TGTGCCAGCAGCCCGGATGGCCGGGGACTCCTCCACTTT.

The V gene is TRBV13, the J gene TRBJ1-1, with 10 bases identical to TRBD1. CDR3 length: 16 residues. Germline values: CDR1 PRHDT, CDR2 FYEKMQ (reference sequence). V shed 4 bases, J shed 0 bases, and the junction held 5 bases outside the gene matches. The CDR3 DNA is TGTGCCAGCAGCTACAGGACAGGGGGTATGAACACTGAAGCTTTCTTT. Its protein product is CASSYRTGGMNTEAFF. Using reference TRBV13 and TRBJ1-1 for the parts outside the CDR3, the full variable domain is AAGVIQSPRHLIKEKRETATLKCYPIPRHDTVYWYQQGPGQDPQFLISFYEKMQSDKGSIPDRFSAQQFSDYHSELNMSSLELGDSALYFCASSYRTGGMNTEAFFGQGTRLTVV.